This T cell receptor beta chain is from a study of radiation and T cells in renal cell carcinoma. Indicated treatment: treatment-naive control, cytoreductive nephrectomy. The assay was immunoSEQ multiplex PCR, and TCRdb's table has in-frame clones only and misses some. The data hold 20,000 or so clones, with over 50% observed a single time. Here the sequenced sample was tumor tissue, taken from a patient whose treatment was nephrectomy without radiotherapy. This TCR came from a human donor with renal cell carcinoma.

CDR3 in amino acids: CASIPGGTSNRGEAFF. The CDR3 DNA sequence: TGTGCCAGCATCCCGGGGGGCACGAGTAACCGGGGAGAAGCTTTCTTT. This chain uses TRBV5-8 with TRBJ1-1; possibly TRBD1 for D (6 bases). The CDR3 is 16 residues long. V was shortened by 6 bases and J by 8 bases, with 26 bases between the two germline ends. The germline V gene encodes CDR1 SGHTS and CDR2 YDEGEE.